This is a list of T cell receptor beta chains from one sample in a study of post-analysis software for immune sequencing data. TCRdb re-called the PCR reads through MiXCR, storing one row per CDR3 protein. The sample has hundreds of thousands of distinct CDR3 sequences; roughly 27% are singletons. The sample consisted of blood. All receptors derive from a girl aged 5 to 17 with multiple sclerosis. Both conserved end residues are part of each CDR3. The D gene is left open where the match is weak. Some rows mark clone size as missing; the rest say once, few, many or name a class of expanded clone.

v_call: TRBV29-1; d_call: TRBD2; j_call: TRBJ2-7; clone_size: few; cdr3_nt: TGCAGCGTTGACGGGCTAGCGGAGTCCTACGAGCAGTACTTC; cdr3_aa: CSVDGLAESYEQYF
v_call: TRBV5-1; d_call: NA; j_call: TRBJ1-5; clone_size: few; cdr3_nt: TGCGCCAGCAGCACGACAGGAGATAGCAATCAGCCCCAGCATTTT; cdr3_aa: CASSTTGDSNQPQHF
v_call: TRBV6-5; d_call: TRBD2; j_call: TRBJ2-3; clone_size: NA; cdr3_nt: TGTGCTAGCAGTCTAGCGGGAGAGTTAGATACGCAGTATTTT; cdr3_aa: CASSLAGELDTQYF
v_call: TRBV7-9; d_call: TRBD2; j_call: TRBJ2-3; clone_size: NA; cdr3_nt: TGTGCCAGCAGCGTGTGGGGCCCTAGCGGGGGATTAAGCACAGATACGCAGTATTTT; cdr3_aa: CASSVWGPSGGLSTDTQYF
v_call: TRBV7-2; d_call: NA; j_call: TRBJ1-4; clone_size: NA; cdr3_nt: TGTGCCAGCAGCTTAGTTCGTGCAAATGAAAAACTGTTTTTT; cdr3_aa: CASSLVRANEKLFF
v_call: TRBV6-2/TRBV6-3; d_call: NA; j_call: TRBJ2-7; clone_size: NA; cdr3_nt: TGTGCCAGCAAGGGGGGACGGATTAACTCCTACGAGCAGTACTTC; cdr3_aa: CASKGGRINSYEQYF
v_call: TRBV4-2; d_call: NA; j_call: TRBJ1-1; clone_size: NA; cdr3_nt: TGTGCCAGCAGCCAAGATTGGACCGATCTGAACACTGAAGCTTTCTTT; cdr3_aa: CASSQDWTDLNTEAFF
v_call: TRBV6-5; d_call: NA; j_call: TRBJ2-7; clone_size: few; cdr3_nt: TGTGCCAGCAGTTACTGGGGAGCTAGCGAGCTGATCTACGAGCAGTACTTC; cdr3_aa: CASSYWGASELIYEQYF
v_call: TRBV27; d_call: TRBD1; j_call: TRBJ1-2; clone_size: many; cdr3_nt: TGTGCCAGCAGTTCCCGGACAGGGCACTATGGCTACACCTTC; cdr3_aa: CASSSRTGHYGYTF
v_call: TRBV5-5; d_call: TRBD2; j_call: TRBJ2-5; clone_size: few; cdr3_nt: TGTGCCAGCAGCTTGCTAGCGGGAGGTTCCAAGACCCAGTACTTC; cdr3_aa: CASSLLAGGSKTQYF
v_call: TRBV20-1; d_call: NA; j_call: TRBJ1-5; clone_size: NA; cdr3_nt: TGCAGTGCCGATAGCGGTCTTGGAGGCGATCAGCCCCAGCATTTT; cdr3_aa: CSADSGLGGDQPQHF
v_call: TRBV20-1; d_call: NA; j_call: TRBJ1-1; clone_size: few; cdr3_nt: TGCAGAGTGGTGGGGCAGACTGAAGCTTTCTTT; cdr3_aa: CRVVGQTEAFF
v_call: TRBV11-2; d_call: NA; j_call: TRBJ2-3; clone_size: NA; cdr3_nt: TGTGCCAGCAGCCAAACCACGGTGGGCACAGATACGCAGTATTTT; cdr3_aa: CASSQTTVGTDTQYF
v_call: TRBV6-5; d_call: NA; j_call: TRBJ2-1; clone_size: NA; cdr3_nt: TGTGCCAGCAGACCGGGACACCGATCCTACAATGAGCAGTTCTTC; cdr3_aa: CASRPGHRSYNEQFF
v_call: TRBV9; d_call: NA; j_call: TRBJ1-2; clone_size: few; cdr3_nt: TGTGCCAGCAGCGCGACCGTATTCCCACAGACAGTGAACTATGGCTACACCTTC; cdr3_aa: CASSATVFPQTVNYGYTF
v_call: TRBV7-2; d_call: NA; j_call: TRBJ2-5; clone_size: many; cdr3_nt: TGTGCCAGCAGCCCCGACTGGGAGACCCAGTACTTC; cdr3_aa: CASSPDWETQYF
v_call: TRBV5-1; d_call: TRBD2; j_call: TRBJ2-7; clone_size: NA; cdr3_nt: TGCGCCAGCAGCCGAGAAGGCGGGAGTTCGTACGAGCAGTACTTC; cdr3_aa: CASSREGGSSYEQYF
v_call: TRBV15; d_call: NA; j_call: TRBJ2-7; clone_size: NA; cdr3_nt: TGTGCCACCAGCAGAGTACGGTCCGAGGGCCCTGCCTACGAGCAGTACTTC; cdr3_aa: CATSRVRSEGPAYEQYF
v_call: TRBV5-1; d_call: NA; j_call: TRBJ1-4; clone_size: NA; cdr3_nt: TGCGCCAGCAGCGCCGGACGGATCCTCGCAACTAATGAAAAACTGTTTTTT; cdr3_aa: CASSAGRILATNEKLFF
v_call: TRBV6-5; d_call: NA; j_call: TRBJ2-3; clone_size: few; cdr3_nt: TGTGCCAGCAGCCCCTTCCTCGACACAGATACGCAGTATTTT; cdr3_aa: CASSPFLDTDTQYF
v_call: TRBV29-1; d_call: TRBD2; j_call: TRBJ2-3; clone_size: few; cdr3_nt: TGCAGCGTCTCCCAGCGGGAGGGCCTCGATACGCAGTATTTT; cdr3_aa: CSVSQREGLDTQYF
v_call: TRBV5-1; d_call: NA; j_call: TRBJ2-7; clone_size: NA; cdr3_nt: TGCGCCAGCAGCTTGGTGCGACAGGCTAGTGCCGAGCAGTACTTC; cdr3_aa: CASSLVRQASAEQYF
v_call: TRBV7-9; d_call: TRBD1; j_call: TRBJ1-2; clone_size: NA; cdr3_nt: TGTGCCAGCACCATAAGGACAGGGAATGGCTACACCTTC; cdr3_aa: CASTIRTGNGYTF
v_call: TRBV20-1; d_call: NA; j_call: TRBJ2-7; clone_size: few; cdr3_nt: TGCAGTGCTAGCCAGAGGTGGGGCGGAGGACCCTACGAGCAGTACTTC; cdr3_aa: CSASQRWGGGPYEQYF
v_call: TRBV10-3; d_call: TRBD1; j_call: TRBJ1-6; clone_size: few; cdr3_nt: TGTGCCATCAGTGAGTCAGCGACAGGGGATAATTCACCCCTCCACTTT; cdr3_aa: CAISESATGDNSPLHF
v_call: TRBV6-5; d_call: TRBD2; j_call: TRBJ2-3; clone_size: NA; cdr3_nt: TGTGCCAGCAGCTTACTCCGTGGAGCGGGGGCAGATACGCAGTATTTT; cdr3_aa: CASSLLRGAGADTQYF
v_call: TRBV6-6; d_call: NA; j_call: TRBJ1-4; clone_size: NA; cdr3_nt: TGTGCCAGCAAACAGATCACGCTCCGGGGAGAAAAACTGTTTTTT; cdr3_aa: CASKQITLRGEKLFF
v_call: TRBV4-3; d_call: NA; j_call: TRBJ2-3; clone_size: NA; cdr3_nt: TGCGCCAGCAGCCAGTCGGTGACTTACAGGGTCAGCACAGATACGCAGTATTTT; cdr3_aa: CASSQSVTYRVSTDTQYF
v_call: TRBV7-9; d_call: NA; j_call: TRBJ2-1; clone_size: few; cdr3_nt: TGTGCCAGCAGCTTAGGTGCGGCTAACAATGAGCAGTTCTTC; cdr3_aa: CASSLGAANNEQFF
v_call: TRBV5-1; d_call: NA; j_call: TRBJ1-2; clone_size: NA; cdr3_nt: TGCGCCAGCAGCTTATCGGACGACTATGGCTACACCTTC; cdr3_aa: CASSLSDDYGYTF
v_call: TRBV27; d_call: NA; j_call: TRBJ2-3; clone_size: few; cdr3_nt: TGTGCCAGCGGCGATCGGTGGTTCACAGATACGCAGTATTTT; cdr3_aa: CASGDRWFTDTQYF
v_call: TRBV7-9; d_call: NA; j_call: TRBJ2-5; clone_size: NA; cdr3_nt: TGTGCCAGCAGCTTGGGGGGCCGGTCCCGGGAGACCCAGTACTTC; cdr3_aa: CASSLGGRSRETQYF
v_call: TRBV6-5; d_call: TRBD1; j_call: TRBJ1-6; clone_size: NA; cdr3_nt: TGTGCCAGCGGCCGGGACAGGGGGAATTCACCCCTCCACTTT; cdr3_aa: CASGRDRGNSPLHF
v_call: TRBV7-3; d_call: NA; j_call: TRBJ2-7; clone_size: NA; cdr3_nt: TGTGCCAGCAGCAACGGGAACGAGCAGTACTTC; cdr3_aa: CASSNGNEQYF
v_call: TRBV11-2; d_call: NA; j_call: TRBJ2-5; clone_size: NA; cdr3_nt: TGTGCCAGCAGCCAAGGGACGGTCTTCCGCCAAGAGACCCAGTACTTC; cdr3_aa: CASSQGTVFRQETQYF
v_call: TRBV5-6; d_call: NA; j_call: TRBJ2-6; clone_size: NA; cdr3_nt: TGTGCCAGCAGGAAAACGGGACTCCATAGCTCTGGGGCCAACGTCCTGACTTTC; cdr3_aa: CASRKTGLHSSGANVLTF
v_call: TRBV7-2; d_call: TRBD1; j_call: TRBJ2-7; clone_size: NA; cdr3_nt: TGTGCCAGCAGCTCCCCATACAGGGGGTTAGGGCAGTACTTC; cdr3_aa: CASSSPYRGLGQYF
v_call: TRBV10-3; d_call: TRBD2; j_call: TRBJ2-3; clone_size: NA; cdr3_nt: TGTGCCACCAACCAGGAGACTAGCAGTGGTACGCAGTATTTT; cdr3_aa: CATNQETSSGTQYF
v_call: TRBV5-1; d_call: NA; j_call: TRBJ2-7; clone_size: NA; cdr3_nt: TGCGCCAGCAGCGCGGACACTTACGAGCAGTACTTC; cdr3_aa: CASSADTYEQYF
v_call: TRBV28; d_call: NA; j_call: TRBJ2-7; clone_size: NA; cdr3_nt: TGTGCCACCGCCCAAACCTATTACGAGCAGTACTTC; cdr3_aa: CATAQTYYEQYF
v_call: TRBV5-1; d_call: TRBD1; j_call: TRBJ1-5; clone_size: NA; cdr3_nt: TGCGCCAGCAGCTTGGAGGGGGACAGGGGACAGCCCCAGCATTTT; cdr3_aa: CASSLEGDRGQPQHF
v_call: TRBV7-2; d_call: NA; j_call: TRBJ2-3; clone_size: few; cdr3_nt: TGTGCCAGCAGCCCGAGTGGTGGGTCTAGCACAGATACGCAGTATTTT; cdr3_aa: CASSPSGGSSTDTQYF
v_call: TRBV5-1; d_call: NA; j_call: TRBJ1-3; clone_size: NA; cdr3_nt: TGCGCCAGCAGCTTGGACCTAGAAACCATATATTTT; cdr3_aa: CASSLDLETIYF